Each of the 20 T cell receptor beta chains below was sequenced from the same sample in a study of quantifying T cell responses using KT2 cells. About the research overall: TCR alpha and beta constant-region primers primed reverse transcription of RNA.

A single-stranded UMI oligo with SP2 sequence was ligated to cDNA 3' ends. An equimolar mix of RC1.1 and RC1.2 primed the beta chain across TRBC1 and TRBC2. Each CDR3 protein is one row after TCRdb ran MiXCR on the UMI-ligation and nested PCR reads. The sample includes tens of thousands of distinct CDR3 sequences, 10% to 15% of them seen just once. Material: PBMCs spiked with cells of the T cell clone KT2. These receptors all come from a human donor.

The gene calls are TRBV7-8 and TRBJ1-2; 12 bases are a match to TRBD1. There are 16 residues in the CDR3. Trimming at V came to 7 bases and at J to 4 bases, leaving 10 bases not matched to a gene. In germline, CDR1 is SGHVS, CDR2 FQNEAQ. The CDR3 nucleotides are TGTGCCAGCACCGAGGATCCGGGACAGGGGGCCTATGGCTACACCTTC. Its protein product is CASTEDPGQGAYGYTF.

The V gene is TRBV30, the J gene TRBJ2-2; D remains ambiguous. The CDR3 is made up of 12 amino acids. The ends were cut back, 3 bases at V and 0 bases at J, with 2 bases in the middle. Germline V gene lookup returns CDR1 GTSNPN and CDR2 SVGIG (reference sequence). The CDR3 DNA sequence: TGTGCCTGGAGCTCGAACACCGGGGAGCTGTTTTTT. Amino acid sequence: CAWSSNTGELFF. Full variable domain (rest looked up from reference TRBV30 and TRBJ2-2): SQTIHQWPATLVQPVGSPLSLECTVEGTSNPNLYWYRQAAGRGLQLLFYSVGIGQISSEVPQNLSASRPQDRQFILSSKKLLLSDSGFYLCAWSSNTGELFFGEGSRLTVL.

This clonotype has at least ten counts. This CDR3 is CASSEGTDNSPLHF. DNA for the CDR3: TGTGCCAGCAGTGAGGGGACAGACAATTCACCCCTCCACTTT. V gene TRBV6-1 combines with J gene TRBJ1-6; 7 positions match TRBD1. CDR1 and CDR2 (germline): MNHNS, SASEGT. The CDR3 has 14 residues. V trimming: 3 bases; J trimming: 7 bases; junction bases outside the gene matches: 3.

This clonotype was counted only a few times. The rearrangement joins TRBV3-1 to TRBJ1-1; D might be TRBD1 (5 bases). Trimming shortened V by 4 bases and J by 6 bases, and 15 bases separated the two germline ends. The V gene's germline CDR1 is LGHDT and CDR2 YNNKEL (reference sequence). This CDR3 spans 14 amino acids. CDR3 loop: CASSLPARVAEAFF. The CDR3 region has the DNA TGTGCCAGCAGCCTACCCGCCAGGGTTGCTGAAGCTTTCTTT.

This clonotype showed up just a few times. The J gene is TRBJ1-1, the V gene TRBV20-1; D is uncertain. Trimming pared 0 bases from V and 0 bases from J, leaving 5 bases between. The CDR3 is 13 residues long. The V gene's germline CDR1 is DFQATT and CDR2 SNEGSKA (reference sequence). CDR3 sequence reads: CSAREQMNTEAFF. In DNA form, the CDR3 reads TGCAGTGCTAGAGAACAGATGAACACTGAAGCTTTCTTT.

The CDR3: CASSLTSGRINEQFF. CDR3 DNA: TGTGCCAGCAGCCTGACTAGCGGGAGAATCAATGAGCAGTTCTTC. The J gene is TRBJ2-1, the V gene TRBV7-8; TRBD2 matches 12 bases. The trim removed 5 bases at V and 6 bases at J, leaving 5 bases unmatched. CDR3 size: 15 residues. Germline CDR1 reads SGHVS; CDR2 reads FQNEAQ.

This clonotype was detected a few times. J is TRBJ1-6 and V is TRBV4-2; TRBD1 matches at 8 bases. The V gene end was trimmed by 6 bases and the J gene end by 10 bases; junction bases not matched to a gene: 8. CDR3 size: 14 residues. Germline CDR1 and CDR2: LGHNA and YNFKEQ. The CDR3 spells CASSPTGVGSPLHF. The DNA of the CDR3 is TGTGCCAGCAGTCCGACAGGGGTGGGCTCACCCCTCCACTTT.

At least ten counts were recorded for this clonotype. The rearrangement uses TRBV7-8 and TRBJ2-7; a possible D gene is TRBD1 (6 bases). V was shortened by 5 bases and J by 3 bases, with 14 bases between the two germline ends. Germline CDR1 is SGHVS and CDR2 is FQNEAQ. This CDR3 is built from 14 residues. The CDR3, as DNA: TGTGCCAGCAGCATCCGGGACAAAAACTACGAGCAGTACTTC. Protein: CASSIRDKNYEQYF.

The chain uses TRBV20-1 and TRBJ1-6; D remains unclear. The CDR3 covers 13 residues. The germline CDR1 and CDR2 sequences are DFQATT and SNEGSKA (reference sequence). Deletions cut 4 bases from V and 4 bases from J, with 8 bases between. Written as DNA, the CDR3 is TGCAGTGCTACGCAAAATTATAATTCACCCCTCCACTTT. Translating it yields CSATQNYNSPLHF.

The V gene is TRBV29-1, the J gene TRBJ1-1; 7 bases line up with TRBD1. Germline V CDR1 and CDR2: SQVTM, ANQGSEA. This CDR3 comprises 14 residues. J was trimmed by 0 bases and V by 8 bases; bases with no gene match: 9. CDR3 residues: CSSRGQSMNTEAFF. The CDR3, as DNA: TGCAGCTCTAGGGGGCAGAGCATGAACACTGAAGCTTTCTTT.

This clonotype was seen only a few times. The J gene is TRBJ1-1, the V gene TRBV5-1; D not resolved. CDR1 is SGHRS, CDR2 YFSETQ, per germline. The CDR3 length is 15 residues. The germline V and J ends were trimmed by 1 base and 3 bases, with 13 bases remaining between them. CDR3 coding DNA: TGCGCCAGCAGCTTGTTAGGAGGTGGGGACACTGAAGCTTTCTTT. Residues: CASSLLGGGDTEAFF.

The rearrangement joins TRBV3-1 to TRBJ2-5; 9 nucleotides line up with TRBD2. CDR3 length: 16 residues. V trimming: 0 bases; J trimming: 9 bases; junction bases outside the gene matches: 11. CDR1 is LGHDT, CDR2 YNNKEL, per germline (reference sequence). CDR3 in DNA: TGTGCCAGCAGCCAAGATTTGAGCGGGGGGTCCCGGGCCCAGTACTTC. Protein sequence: CASSQDLSGGSRAQYF.

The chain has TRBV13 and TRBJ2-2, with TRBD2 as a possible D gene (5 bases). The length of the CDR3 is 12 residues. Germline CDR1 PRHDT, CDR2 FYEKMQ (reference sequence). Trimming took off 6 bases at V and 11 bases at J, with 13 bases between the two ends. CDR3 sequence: CASRDTRLELFF. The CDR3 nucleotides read TGTGCCAGCAGGGATACGAGACTAGAGCTGTTTTTT. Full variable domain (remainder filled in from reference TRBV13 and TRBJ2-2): AAGVIQSPRHLIKEKRETATLKCYPIPRHDTVYWYQQGPGQDPQFLISFYEKMQSDKGSIPDRFSAQQFSDYHSELNMSSLELGDSALYFCASRDTRLELFFGEGSRLTVL.

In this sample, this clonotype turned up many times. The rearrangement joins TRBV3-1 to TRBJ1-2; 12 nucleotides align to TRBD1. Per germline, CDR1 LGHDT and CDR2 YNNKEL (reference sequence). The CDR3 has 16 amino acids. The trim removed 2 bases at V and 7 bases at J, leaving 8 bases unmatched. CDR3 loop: CASSQLGTGGVGGYTF. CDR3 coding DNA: TGTGCCAGCAGCCAACTGGGGACAGGGGGCGTCGGTGGCTACACCTTC.

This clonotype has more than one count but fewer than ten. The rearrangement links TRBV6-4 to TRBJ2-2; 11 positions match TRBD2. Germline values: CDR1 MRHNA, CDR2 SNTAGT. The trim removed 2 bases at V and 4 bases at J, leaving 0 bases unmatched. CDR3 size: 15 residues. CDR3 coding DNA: TGTGCCAGCAGTGACGGGACTAGCGGCACCGGGGAGCTGTTTTTT. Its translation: CASSDGTSGTGELFF.

The CDR3 nucleotides read TGTGCCAGCAGTTACGACCCGAACACTGAAGCTTTCTTT. Protein product: CASSYDPNTEAFF. The chain is built from TRBV6-6 and TRBJ1-1; D gene uncertain. With 2 bases removed from V and 1 base from J, the gap between germline ends came to 5 bases. CDR3 length: 13 amino acids. Germline V gene data show CDR1 as MNHNY and CDR2 as SVGAGI (reference sequence).

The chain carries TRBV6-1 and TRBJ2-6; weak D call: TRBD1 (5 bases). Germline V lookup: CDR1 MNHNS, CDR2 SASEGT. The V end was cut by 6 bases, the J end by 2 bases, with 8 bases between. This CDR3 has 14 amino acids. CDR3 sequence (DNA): TGTGCCAGCAGCAGGGAAGCTGGGGCCAACGTCCTGACTTTC. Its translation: CASSREAGANVLTF.

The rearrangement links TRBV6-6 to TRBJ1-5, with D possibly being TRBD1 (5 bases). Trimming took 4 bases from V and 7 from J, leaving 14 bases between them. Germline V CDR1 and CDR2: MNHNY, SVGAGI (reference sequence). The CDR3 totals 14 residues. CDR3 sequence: CASSFDSRRQPQHF. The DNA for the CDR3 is TGTGCCAGCAGTTTCGACAGCCGGAGACAGCCCCAGCATTTT.

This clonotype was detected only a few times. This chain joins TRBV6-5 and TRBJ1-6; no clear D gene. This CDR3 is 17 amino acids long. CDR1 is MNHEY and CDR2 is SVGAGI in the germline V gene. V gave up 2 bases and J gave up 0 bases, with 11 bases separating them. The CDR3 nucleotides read TGTGCCAGCAGTTACCCCCGCGGCAGCTCCTATAATTCACCCCTCCACTTT. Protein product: CASSYPRGSSYNSPLHF.

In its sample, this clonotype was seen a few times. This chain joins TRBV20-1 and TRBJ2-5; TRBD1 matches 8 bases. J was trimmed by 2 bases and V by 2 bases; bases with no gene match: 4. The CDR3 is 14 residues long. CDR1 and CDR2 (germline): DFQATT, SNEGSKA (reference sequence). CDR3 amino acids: CSARKTGAQETQYF. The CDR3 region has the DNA TGCAGTGCTAGAAAGACAGGGGCTCAAGAGACCCAGTACTTC.